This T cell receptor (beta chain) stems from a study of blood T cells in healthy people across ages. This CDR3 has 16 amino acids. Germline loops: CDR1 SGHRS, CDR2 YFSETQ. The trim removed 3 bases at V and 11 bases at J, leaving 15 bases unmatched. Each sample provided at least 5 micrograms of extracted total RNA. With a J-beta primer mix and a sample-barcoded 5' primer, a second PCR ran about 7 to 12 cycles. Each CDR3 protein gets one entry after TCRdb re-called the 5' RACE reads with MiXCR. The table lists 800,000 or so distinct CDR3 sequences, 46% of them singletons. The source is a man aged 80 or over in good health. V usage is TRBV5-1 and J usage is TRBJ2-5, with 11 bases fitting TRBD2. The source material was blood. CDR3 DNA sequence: TGCGCCAGCAGCTCGCTAACTAGCGGGAGTAACAATGAGCAGTACTTC. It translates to CASSSLTSGSNNEQYF.